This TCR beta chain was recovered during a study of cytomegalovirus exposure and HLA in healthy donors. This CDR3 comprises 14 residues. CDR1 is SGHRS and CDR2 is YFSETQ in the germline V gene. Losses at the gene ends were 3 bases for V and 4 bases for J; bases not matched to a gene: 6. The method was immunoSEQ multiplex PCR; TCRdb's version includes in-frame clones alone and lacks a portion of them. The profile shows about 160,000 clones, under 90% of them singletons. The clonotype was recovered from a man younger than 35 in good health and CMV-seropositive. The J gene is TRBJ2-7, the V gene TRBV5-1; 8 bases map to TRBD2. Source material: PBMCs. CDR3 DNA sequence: TGCGCCAGCAGCTCCGGACCGGGGGGGTACGAGCAGTACTTC. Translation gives CASSSGPGGYEQYF. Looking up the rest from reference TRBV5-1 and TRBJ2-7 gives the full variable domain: KAGVTQTPRYLIKTRGQQVTLSCSPISGHRSVSWYQQTPGQGLQFLFEYFSETQRNKGNFPGRFSGRQFSNSRSEMNVSTLELGDSALYLCASSSGPGGYEQYFGPGTRLTVT.